These 7 T cell receptor beta chains share one sample of origin, sequenced in a study of cytomegalovirus exposure and HLA in healthy donors. The PCR was carried out with 60 Vbeta primers and 13 Jbeta primers. TCRdb's copy holds only in-frame clones and misses some; the assay was immunoSEQ multiplex PCR. Among around 98,000 clones listed, roughly 70% were seen once. The source material was PBMCs. The receptors originated from a man over 45 in good health and CMV-seronegative.

V usage is TRBV7-2 and J usage is TRBJ2-3; 10 nucleotides align to TRBD2. Trimming at V came to 6 bases and at J to 3 bases, leaving 9 bases not matched to a gene. Germline CDR1 reads SGHTA; CDR2 reads FQGNSA. This CDR3 is built from 16 residues. CDR3 loop: CASRRSGGAVTDTQYF. As DNA, the CDR3 is TGTGCCAGCAGACGCAGCGGGGGGGCCGTTACAGATACGCAGTATTTT. Variable domain in full (rest from reference TRBV7-2 and TRBJ2-3): GAGVSQSPSNKVTEKGKDVELRCDPISGHTALYWYRQSLGQGLEFLIYFQGNSAPDKSGLPSDRFSAERTGGSVSTLTIQRTQQEDSAVYLCASRRSGGAVTDTQYFGPGTRLTVL.

This chain links TRBV6-6 with TRBJ1-2, with D unresolved. Germline V lookup: CDR1 MNHNY, CDR2 SVGAGI (reference sequence). V dropped 7 bases and J dropped 0 bases, with 15 bases sitting between them. The CDR3 is 15 residues long. The CDR3 loop is CASTFEPGANYGYTF. Here the CDR3 DNA reads TGTGCCAGCACCTTTGAGCCGGGAGCTAACTATGGCTACACCTTC.

The J gene is TRBJ2-3, the V gene TRBV6-1; TRBD2 matches 7 bases. This CDR3 comprises 18 residues. After removal of 4 bases from V and 1 base from J, the junction contained 14 bases not matched to a gene. Looked up from germline, CDR1 is MNHNS and CDR2 is SASEGT. The CDR3 protein is CASSVRRRAGVGTDTQYF. CDR3 DNA: TGTGCCAGCAGTGTTAGGAGGAGGGCGGGAGTGGGCACAGATACGCAGTATTTT.

The CDR3: CAWSVWVLREAGTANTEAFF. The CDR3, as DNA: TGTGCCTGGAGTGTATGGGTCCTAAGAGAGGCCGGGACAGCGAACACTGAAGCTTTCTTT. This rearrangement joins TRBV30 to TRBJ1-1, with 7 bases matching TRBD1. This CDR3 region has 20 residues. V shed 0 bases, J shed 1 base, and the junction held 20 bases outside the gene matches. The V gene's germline CDR1 is GTSNPN and CDR2 SVGIG (reference sequence).

This chain links TRBV11-3 with TRBJ2-2, with D tentatively TRBD2 (6 bases). V gave up 5 bases and J gave up 0 bases, with 10 bases separating them. CDR3 length: 15 amino acids. From germline, CDR1 is SGHNT and CDR2 YENEEA. CDR3 in DNA: TGTGCCAGCAGCCCCGGAGGGGCGAACACCGGGGAGCTGTTTTTT. As protein: CASSPGGANTGELFF.

The chain recombines TRBV5-1 with TRBJ1-1; D call uncertain. From germline, CDR1 is SGHRS and CDR2 YFSETQ. The CDR3 length is 14 residues. Trimming stripped 0 bases from V and 1 base from J, with 7 bases between. The CDR3 DNA reads as TGCGCCAGCAGCTTGGGTCCATCGAACACTGAAGCTTTCTTT. Amino acids: CASSLGPSNTEAFF. Filled out from reference TRBV5-1 and TRBJ1-1, the complete variable domain reads KAGVTQTPRYLIKTRGQQVTLSCSPISGHRSVSWYQQTPGQGLQFLFEYFSETQRNKGNFPGRFSGRQFSNSRSEMNVSTLELGDSALYLCASSLGPSNTEAFFGQGTRLTVV.

J is TRBJ2-3 and V is TRBV5-1; maybe TRBD2 (5 bases). The V and J ends lost 3 bases and 2 bases respectively, with 16 bases between them. The CDR3 is made up of 16 amino acids. Looked up from germline, CDR1 is SGHRS and CDR2 is YFSETQ. DNA for the CDR3: TGCGCCAGCAGCTCCTCGGTAGGACTCTACACAGATACGCAGTATTTT. This encodes CASSSSVGLYTDTQYF.